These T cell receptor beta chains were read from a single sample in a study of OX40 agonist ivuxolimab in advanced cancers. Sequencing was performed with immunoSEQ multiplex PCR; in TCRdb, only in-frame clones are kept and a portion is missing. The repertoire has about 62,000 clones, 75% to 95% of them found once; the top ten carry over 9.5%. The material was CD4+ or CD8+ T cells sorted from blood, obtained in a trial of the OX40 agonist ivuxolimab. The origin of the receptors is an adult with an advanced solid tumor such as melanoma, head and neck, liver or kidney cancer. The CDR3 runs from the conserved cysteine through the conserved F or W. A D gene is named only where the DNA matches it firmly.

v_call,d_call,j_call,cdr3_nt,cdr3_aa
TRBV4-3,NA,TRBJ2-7,TGCGCCAGCAGCCCCTTTCCAGGGAGCTCCTACGAGCAGTACTTC,CASSPFPGSSYEQYF
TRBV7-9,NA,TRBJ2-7,TGTGCCAGCAGCTTAAGCCCCTACGAGCAGTACTTC,CASSLSPYEQYF
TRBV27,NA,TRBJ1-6,TGTGCCAGCAGCCGGGCGTCCTATAATTCACCCCTCCACTTT,CASSRASYNSPLHF
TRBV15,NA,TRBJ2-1,TGTGCCACCAGCAGAGGGACTACAGGGAGGAGAAATGAGCAGTTCTTC,CATSRGTTGRRNEQFF
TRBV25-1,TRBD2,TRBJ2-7,TGTGCCAGCAGTGGCGGCGGGGGTACCTACGAGCAGTACTTC,CASSGGGGTYEQYF
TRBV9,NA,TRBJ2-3,TGTGCCAGCAGCGTAGTGGGTACAGATACGCAGTATTTT,CASSVVGTDTQYF
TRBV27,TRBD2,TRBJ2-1,TGTGCCAGCAGTTTGCGGGAGGACTACAATGAGCAGTTCTTC,CASSLREDYNEQFF
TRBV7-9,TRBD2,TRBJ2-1,TGTGCCAGCAGCCTCCCGGGAGGGCCCAGGGCGAATGAGCAGTTCTTC,CASSLPGGPRANEQFF
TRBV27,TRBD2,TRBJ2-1,TGTGCCAGCAGTACCGGGACTAGCGGGTTCCACAATGAGCAGTTCTTC,CASSTGTSGFHNEQFF
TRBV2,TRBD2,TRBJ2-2,TGTGCCAGCAGTGATTTTGGGCTAGCGGGAGGAGACGGGGAGCTGTTTTTT,CASSDFGLAGGDGELFF
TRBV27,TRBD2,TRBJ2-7,TGTGCCAGCAGTTTAGGGGGCGGGAGGTTCCACGAGCAGTACTTC,CASSLGGGRFHEQYF
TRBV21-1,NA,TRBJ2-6,TGTGCCAGCAGCAAATACAGGGGACCTGGGGCCAACGTCCTGACTTTC,CASSKYRGPGANVLTF
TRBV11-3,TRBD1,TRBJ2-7,TGTGCCAGCAGTTCACACCCGGGGACAGGAGTACCCTACGAGCAGTACTTC,CASSSHPGTGVPYEQYF
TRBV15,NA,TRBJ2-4,TGTGCCACCAGCAAGATAGGGGCCAAAAACATTCAGTACTTC,CATSKIGAKNIQYF
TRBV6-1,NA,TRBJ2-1,TGTGCCAGCAGTCTTCTAGCATGGAATGAGCAGTTCTTC,CASSLLAWNEQFF